This TCR beta chain appears in the sequencing data of a study of control samples from healthy donors and cancer patients. The repertoire was sequenced with immunoSEQ multiplex PCR; TCRdb's copy has only in-frame clones and lacks some. The sample carries 120,000 or so clones, over 75% recorded once. The CDR3 length is 17 residues. Germline V gene sequence: CDR1 SGHTA, CDR2 FQGTGA. V gave up 1 base and J gave up 4 bases, with 16 bases separating them. The sample taken for sequencing was blood. This sequence originates from a man aged 18 to 29 in good health. This chain links TRBV7-3 with TRBJ2-2, with D maybe TRBD2 (7 bases). The CDR3 DNA reads as TGTGCCAGCAGCTTAAGGGGGGGCCAGGCTGGCACCGGGGAGCTGTTTTTT. Translated: CASSLRGGQAGTGELFF.